The 22 T cell receptor beta chains reported below all come from one sample, sequenced in a study of post-analysis software for immune sequencing data. Study observations and caveats: In patients, about 5 TRBV segments were more frequent than in controls, with TRBV5-6, TRBV5-1 and TRBV20-1 among them.

Unique molecular identifiers had been added to the TCR beta cDNA libraries. MiXCR, applied by TCRdb to the PCR reads, yields one record per CDR3 protein. The sample has roughly 600,000 distinct CDR3 sequences, around 44% seen once. Which antigens these TCRs recognize remains unknown. The sample was blood. All receptors come from a girl between 5 and 17 years old with multiple sclerosis.

A few counts support this clonotype. The chain recombines TRBV4-1 with TRBJ1-2; D is unclear. The CDR3 is made up of 18 amino acids. Per the germline V gene, CDR1 is MGHRA and CDR2 is YSYEKL. The germline V and J ends were trimmed by 6 bases and 8 bases, with 31 bases remaining between them. CDR3 sequence reads: CASRPLLLRTKNNGGYTF. DNA of the CDR3: TGCGCCAGCAGACCCCTACTACTCAGGACCAAAAATAACGGAGGCTACACCTTC.

This clonotype was detected ten times or more. V gene TRBV7-9 combines with J gene TRBJ2-6, with TRBD2 as a possible D gene (5 bases). The germline V gene encodes CDR1 SEHNR and CDR2 FQNEAQ (reference sequence). V was cut by 5 bases and J by 1 base, with 9 bases left in between. The CDR3 has 15 residues. CDR3 residues: CASSLTGSGANVLTF. The CDR3 DNA reads as TGTGCCAGCAGCCTGACGGGGTCTGGGGCCAACGTCCTGACTTTC.

This CDR3 is CASSEGTAKNIQYF. The CDR3 region has the DNA TGCGCCAGCAGTGAGGGGACAGCCAAAAACATTCAGTACTTC. This chain connects TRBV10-1 to TRBJ2-4; TRBD1 or TRBD2 may be the D gene (5 bases each). The V gene's germline CDR1 is WNHNN and CDR2 SYGVQD (reference sequence). Trimming cost V 2 bases and J 0 bases, with 5 bases left between them. The CDR3 extends over 14 amino acids.

The chain joins TRBV6-1 to TRBJ1-4, with 8 bases that match TRBD1. Germline CDR1 and CDR2: MNHNS and SASEGT. Trimming removed 6 bases from V and 5 bases from J; junction bases left unmatched: 8. The CDR3 sequence is 15 residues long. CDR3 bases: TGTGCCAGCAGCTCCCGGACAGGGCAAAATGAAAAACTGTTTTTT. Amino acid sequence: CASSSRTGQNEKLFF.

This clonotype has more than one count but fewer than ten. V gene TRBV5-1 combines with J gene TRBJ2-7, with 10 bases fitting TRBD1. CDR1 and CDR2 from the germline V gene are SGHRS and YFSETQ. The CDR3 has 14 amino acids. Unmatched junction bases numbered 3, after V lost 3 bases and J lost 3 bases. The CDR3 nucleotides read TGCGCCAGCAGCTGGGGACAGGGGTTCTACGAGCAGTACTTC. Translated, it gives CASSWGQGFYEQYF.

The chain recombines TRBV9 with TRBJ1-5, with D maybe TRBD1 (5 bases). Germline V gene sequence: CDR1 SGDLS, CDR2 YYNGEE. V was pared by 3 bases and J by 6 bases, with 19 bases between. CDR3 length: 16 amino acids. CDR3 DNA sequence: TGTGCCAGCAGCGCTGACAGTGACCGACACGGTCAGCCCCAGCATTTT. Translating gives CASSADSDRHGQPQHF.

Details on this clonotype: Compared with germline, one end of the junction differs, possibly owing to a read error. This chain connects TRBV7-9 to TRBJ2-3, with 14 positions matching TRBD2. The germline V gene has CDR1 SEHNR and CDR2 FQNEAQ (reference sequence). The CDR3 spans 17 residues. The CDR3 protein is CASSPPTSGRATGTQYF. The DNA for the CDR3 is TGTGCCAGCAGCCCCCCGACTAGCGGGAGGGCCACAGGTACGCAGTATTTT.

The J gene is TRBJ1-2, the V gene TRBV4-1; 11 bases are shared with TRBD1. V was pared by 2 bases and J by 7 bases, with 9 bases of the junction left unmatched. The germline gives CDR1 MGHRA, CDR2 YSYEKL. The CDR3 runs 16 residues. The CDR3, as DNA: TGCGCCAGCAGCCAACCAACACGGGACAGGGGGTCTGGCTACACCTTC. Its translation is CASSQPTRDRGSGYTF.

This clonotype has a single count. The chain has TRBV10-3 and TRBJ2-1; 10 bases are a match to TRBD2. The V gene end was trimmed by 1 base and the J gene end by 4 bases; junction bases not matched to a gene: 7. Per the germline V gene, CDR1 is ENHRY and CDR2 is SYGVKD. This CDR3 spans 17 amino acids. CDR3 DNA sequence: TGTGCCATCAGTGAGTATCTTGGGACTAGCGCTTACAATGAGCAGTTCTTC. Protein: CAISEYLGTSAYNEQFF.

V and J are TRBV2 and TRBJ2-5, with a possible D match to TRBD2 (6 bases). V was cut by 6 bases and J by 2 bases, with 22 bases left in between. The CDR3 has 17 amino acids. Germline-derived CDR1 and CDR2 are SNHLY and FYNNEI. Written as DNA, the CDR3 is TGTGCCAGCAGCCTCCGAATTCGCGGGGAAACGCAAGAGACCCAGTACTTC. The encoded protein is CASSLRIRGETQETQYF.

Details on this clonotype: A much larger clone differs by one base, so this may be a read error. The chain employs TRBV5-1 and TRBJ2-5; either TRBD1 or TRBD2 may fit D (5 bases each). This CDR3 is built from 13 residues. Germline V gene lookup returns CDR1 SGHRS and CDR2 YFSETQ. The V and J ends lost 4 bases and 0 bases respectively, with 7 bases between them. The CDR3 protein is CASSQGHQETQYF. Written as DNA, the CDR3 is TGCGCCAGCAGCCAGGGACACCAAGAGACCCAGTACTTC.

This clonotype was seen more than once but under ten times. The CDR3 sequence: CASSSGTGTDTQYF. CDR3 in DNA: TGCGCCAGCAGCTCCGGGACGGGCACAGATACGCAGTATTTT. V gene TRBV5-1 combines with J gene TRBJ2-3; D is possibly TRBD1 or TRBD2 (5 bases each). The CDR3 is 14 residues long. Germline V gene sequence: CDR1 SGHRS, CDR2 YFSETQ. The V and J ends lost 3 bases and 1 base respectively, with 9 bases between them.

This clonotype was seen a single time. The V gene is TRBV29-1, the J gene TRBJ1-1; TRBD1 matches 12 bases. CDR1 is SQVTM, CDR2 ANQGSEA, per germline. Trimming took 7 bases from V and 6 from J; bases not matched to a gene: 6. This CDR3 comprises 13 residues. The CDR3 region is CSAGTGGRSEAFF. DNA of the CDR3: TGCAGCGCCGGGACAGGGGGCAGGTCTGAAGCTTTCTTT.

Concerning this clonotype: The germline gene is not matched at one end of the junction; a read error may be the cause. The rearrangement joins TRBV6-5 to TRBJ1-4; 10 nucleotides line up with TRBD1. Germline lookup yields CDR1 MNHEY and CDR2 SVGAGI. This CDR3 region has 16 residues. The CDR3 protein is CASSRTLPGQGTKPFF. In nucleotides, the CDR3 is TGTGCCAGCAGCCGTACTCTACCGGGACAGGGGACTAAACCGTTTTTT.

The V call is TRBV5-1, the J call TRBJ2-7; 10 bases match TRBD1. Germline assignment: CDR1 SGHRS and CDR2 YFSETQ. V shed 4 bases, J shed 7 bases, and the junction held 14 bases outside the gene matches. The CDR3 is made up of 16 amino acids. The CDR3 nucleotides are TGCGCCAGCAGCCCCTCCCTTACGACAGGGGGCTGGGAGCAGTACTTC. Protein product: CASSPSLTTGGWEQYF.

The rearrangement uses TRBV20-1 and TRBJ2-1; 12 bases are a match to TRBD2. The germline gives CDR1 DFQATT, CDR2 SNEGSKA (reference sequence). V gave up 5 bases and J gave up 6 bases; unmatched junction bases: 5. The CDR3 has 14 residues. The CDR3 is CSAVRTSGANEQFF. In DNA, the CDR3 is TGCAGTGCTGTCCGGACTAGCGGGGCCAATGAGCAGTTCTTC.

CDR3 region: CASSPRTRSHTDTQYF. The CDR3 DNA follows: TGTGCCAGCAGCCCCCGGACTCGGTCCCACACAGATACGCAGTATTTT. This chain joins TRBV6-5 and TRBJ2-3, with D maybe TRBD2 (5 bases). CDR1 is MNHEY and CDR2 is SVGAGI in the germline V gene. V lost 6 bases to trimming and J lost 2 bases, with 18 bases between them. The CDR3 length is 16 residues.

The V and J genes are TRBV7-3 and TRBJ2-1; 7 nucleotides align to TRBD1. The junction had 8 bases not matched to a gene; V was cut back by 10 bases and J by 5 bases. Germline CDR1 SGHTA, CDR2 FQGTGA. The CDR3 is 13 residues long. CDR3 DNA sequence: TGTGCCACCCGACAGGGCGTGAACAATGAGCAGTTCTTC. This encodes CATRQGVNNEQFF.

This sequence joins TRBV12-3 or TRBV12-4 and TRBJ2-1; maybe TRBD2 (7 bases). V lost 5 bases and J lost 10, with 21 bases in between. The CDR3 is made up of 15 amino acids. In nucleotides, the CDR3 is TGTGCCAGCAGTAAGCTAGGGGGAGGGCCAATCGAGCAGTTCTTC. It is translated as CASSKLGGGPIEQFF.

The chain links TRBV3-1 to TRBJ2-1; unclear D gene. From germline, CDR1 is LGHDT and CDR2 YNNKEL (reference sequence). The germline V and J ends were trimmed by 1 base and 5 bases, with 12 bases remaining between them. The CDR3 extends over 15 amino acids. CDR3 protein: CASSQAPGEHNEQFF. CDR3 bases: TGTGCCAGCAGCCAAGCCCCGGGCGAACACAATGAGCAGTTCTTC.

The chain uses TRBV5-1 and TRBJ1-2, with 9 bases lining up with TRBD1. Germline values: CDR1 SGHRS, CDR2 YFSETQ. This CDR3 spans 14 amino acids. V lost 2 bases, J lost 6 bases, and 5 bases stayed unmatched. The CDR3 DNA reads TGCGCCAGCAGCTTTGGGACAGGGTGGCATGGCTACACCTTC. This encodes CASSFGTGWHGYTF.

This clonotype showed up just a few times. The chain joins TRBV6-5 to TRBJ1-2; D remains unclear. The germline V gene encodes CDR1 MNHEY and CDR2 SVGAGI. V lost 7 bases, J lost 4 bases, and 10 bases lay in between. CDR3 length: 12 residues. The CDR3 sequence: CASKGGSYGYTF. The CDR3 DNA sequence: TGTGCCAGCAAGGGAGGAAGCTATGGCTACACCTTC.